This TCR beta chain was sequenced for a study of blood T cell repertoires in COVID-19 (TCRdb year 2020). The study in broad terms: Samples from collaborators originated in the United States, Italy and Spain and spanned both the acute and convalescent phases of COVID-19. The prospective study material was composed of cDNA or gDNA derived from T cells, B-cell-depleted T cells, or PBMCs. The dataset comprised deeply sampled blood TCRbeta repertoires from subjects exposed to, actively infected with, or recovered from COVID-19. A freely available public database, intended as a resource for researchers studying the immune response to SARS-CoV-2, is where the repertoires were released. Samples were obtained from the ongoing ImmuneRACE study (first 160 participants) and from 1,254 subjects provided by 6 global collaborators. Nearly every sample came with metadata listing a de-identified subject ID, COVID-19 status, age in years and sex. HLA class I and class II types, where available, came from metadata supplied by the sample provider rather than from assay-based typing.

Relative to germline, V is 8 bases shorter and J is 2 bases shorter, with 18 bases between their ends. Reading from cysteine to phenylalanine, the CDR3 counts 15 amino acids. The read is trimmed to its CDR3 DNA, 45 bases read in frame from base 1. The germline V gene (reference sequence) sets CDR1 to LNHDA and CDR2 to SQIVND. In regard to this clone: This clone's antigen is unknown. No base-level quality is on record; no much larger clone is a single base apart.

Paper-wide results and their limitations: How much clinical and demographic metadata was included differed by source and by participant, and the metadata was provided uncurated.

Whole blood was collected in K2EDTA tubes by collaborating institutions according to the institutions' own protocols. For TCRbeta analysis, collaborator samples were shipped as frozen whole blood, as isolated PBMCs, or as DNA extracted from either sample type. The immunoSEQ Assay, a bias-controlled multiplex PCR, was used to amplify TCRbeta CDR3 regions from genomic DNA. The paper's data handling went like this. Within the assay, amplification of reference gene primers was used to estimate how many nucleated cells each sample contained. To quantify the absolute abundance of each unique TCRbeta CDR3 rearrangement, sequence reads were collapsed and filtered. For each sample, productive Simpson clonality was calculated as the square root of Simpson's diversity index across productive rearrangements. The table was pulled from immuneACCESS by TCRdb, which kept in-frame rearrangements only. Such tables lose some clones; where checked, under half of the loss comes from unresolved V genes, and the rest has no known cause. Clone size and the V and J calls come from that table; the DNA yielded D and trimming. The table for this sample lists tens of thousands of clones; 65% to 85% of them were counted only once. Clones ranked in the top ten supply roughly 9.8% of the sample.

The chain is made from TRBV19 and TRBJ1-1; TRBD1 is perhaps the D gene, given 6 matching bases. This sequence was found in a woman aged 50 to 60 with acute or convalescent COVID-19. The sample consisted of peripheral blood. The bases are TGTGCCAGTCTTAGGCTCGGACAGACCAACACTGAAGCTTTCTTT. This is translated as CASLRLGQTNTEAFF.